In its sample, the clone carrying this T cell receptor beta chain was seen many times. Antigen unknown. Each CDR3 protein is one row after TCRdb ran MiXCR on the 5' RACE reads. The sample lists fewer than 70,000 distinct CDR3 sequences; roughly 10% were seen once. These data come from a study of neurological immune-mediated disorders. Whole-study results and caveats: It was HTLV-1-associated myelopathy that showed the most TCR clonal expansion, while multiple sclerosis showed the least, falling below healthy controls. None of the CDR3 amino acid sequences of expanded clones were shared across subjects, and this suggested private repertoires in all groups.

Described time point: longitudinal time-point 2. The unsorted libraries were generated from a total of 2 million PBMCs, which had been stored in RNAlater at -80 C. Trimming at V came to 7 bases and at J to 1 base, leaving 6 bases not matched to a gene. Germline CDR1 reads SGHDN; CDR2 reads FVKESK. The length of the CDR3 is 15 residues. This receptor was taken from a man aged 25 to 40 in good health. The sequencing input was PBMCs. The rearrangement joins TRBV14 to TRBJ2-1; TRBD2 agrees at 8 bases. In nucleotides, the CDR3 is TGTGCCAGCAAGGCTAGCGGGCGATCCTACAATGAGCAGTTCTTC. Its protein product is CASKASGRSYNEQFF.